The clone carrying this T cell receptor (beta chain) came up many times. What it recognizes is unknown. The CDR3 length is 17 residues. The V gene's germline CDR1 is SEHNR and CDR2 FQNEAQ (reference sequence). The J segment lost 3 bases and the V segment lost 5 bases, leaving 10 bases of the junction unmatched. This specimen belongs to a study of T cell repertoires in cytomegalovirus infection. On the study more broadly: Public TCR beta signatures marked donors with CMV infection and the matching HLA. General observations from the study: Cumulative public TCR beta family frequency identified carriers of CMV plus the relevant HLA. The ex vivo response showed dominance by HLA-C-restricted CMV-specific TCR beta clonotypes.

TCRdb reprocessed the reads via MiXCR and lists one record per CDR3 protein. The sample yields around 250,000 distinct CDR3 sequences, about a sixth seen once. The sequence derives from a human donor in good health (CMV status not recorded). Some clones in this sample may be carry-over from other donors' samples. The rearrangement joins TRBV7-9 to TRBJ1-4; 9 positions match TRBD1. Sequencing was done on a sample of CD8+ T cells from PBMCs. The CDR3 loop is CASSTYRDRVPNEKLFF. The CDR3 bases are TGTGCCAGCAGCACTTACCGGGACAGGGTACCTAATGAAAAACTGTTTTTT.